This TCR beta chain was profiled in a study of PD-1 blockade in classical Hodgkin lymphoma. The overall study: Patients received nivolumab 3 mg/kg intravenously every 2 weeks.

Whole-study findings and limits: Exclusion was the outcome for patients who began nivolumab under 1 year after ASCT.

To note about this clone: Its antigen is unknown.

Profiled with immunoSEQ multiplex PCR; TCRdb holds only in-frame clones, not every one. The table includes almost 95,000 clones, 83% detected once. Specified time point: cycle 4 day 1 (C4D1), after more than five weeks of nivolumab. All the patients suffered relapse after autologous stem cell transplantation, and brentuximab vedotin exposure differed. The material sequenced was peripheral blood mononuclear cells (PBMCs), taken before the fourth cycle of nivolumab. The receptor's source is a human donor with classical Hodgkin lymphoma.

The CDR3 region is CAISDSPGLGNTIYF. CDR3 nucleotides: TGTGCCATCAGTGACTCTCCAGGCCTCGGAAACACCATATATTTT. The chain is built from TRBV10-3 and TRBJ1-3, with D unresolved. Germline loops: CDR1 ENHRY, CDR2 SYGVKD. V gave up 3 bases and J gave up 4 bases, with 13 bases separating them. This CDR3 has 15 residues.